The 30 T cell receptor beta chains below come from one sample, sequenced in a study of shared clonotypes between healthy human individuals. Assay used: immunoSEQ multiplex PCR; TCRdb lists only in-frame clones, some missing. The repertoire holds some 980,000 clones, around 80% seen once, with nearly 1.5% in the top ten. Specimen: memory CD4+ T cells sorted from blood. The subset here: CD45RA-negative fraction. Receptors originate from a young man in good health.

V gene TRBV7-8 combines with J gene TRBJ1-5, with 7 bases fitting TRBD1. The V gene's germline CDR1 is SGHVS and CDR2 FQNEAQ. This CDR3 has 17 amino acids. The J segment lost 6 bases and the V segment lost 5 bases, leaving 16 bases of the junction unmatched. The CDR3 DNA reads as TGTGCCAGCAGCCGCGGATCCGACAGGGAATCGGGTCAGCCCCAGCATTTT. Residues: CASSRGSDRESGQPQHF. The full variable domain, completed using reference TRBV7-8 and TRBJ1-5, is GAGVSQSPRYKVAKRGQDVALRCDPISGHVSLFWYQQALGQGPEFLTYFQNEAQLDKSGLPSDRFFAERPEGSVSTLKIQRTQQEDSAVYLCASSRGSDRESGQPQHFGDGTRLSIL.

The sample holds one count of this clone. The V and J genes are TRBV6-6 and TRBJ1-1; a possible D gene is TRBD1 (5 bases). The V gene's germline CDR1 is MNHNY and CDR2 SVGAGI (reference sequence). The V end lost 7 bases, the J end lost 0 bases, and 15 bases lay between the germline ends. The CDR3 has 15 amino acids. Here the CDR3 DNA reads TGTGCCAGCACCCAACTGGGGGGGATGAACACTGAAGCTTTCTTT. Amino acid sequence: CASTQLGGMNTEAFF.

The rearrangement links TRBV10-3 to TRBJ1-1, with TRBD1 as a possible D gene (5 bases). This CDR3 region has 14 residues. In germline, CDR1 is ENHRY, CDR2 SYGVKD. Between the trimmed V and J ends, which lost 4 bases and 4 bases, there was a span of 13 bases. The CDR3 bases are TGTGCCATCAGTGGTGGGGGAACCAGCACTGAAGCTTTCTTT. Translating gives CAISGGGTSTEAFF.

This chain links TRBV15 with TRBJ2-1, with a tentative D call TRBD1 (6 bases). The CDR3 is 14 residues long. The germline V and J ends were trimmed by 8 bases and 7 bases, with 18 bases remaining between them. In germline, CDR1 is LNHNV, CDR2 YYDKDF (reference sequence). The CDR3 is CATQAQQGRNEQFF. The CDR3 DNA is TGTGCCACCCAGGCCCAACAGGGTAGAAATGAGCAGTTCTTC.

This clone occurred a few times. The V call is TRBV5-1, the J call TRBJ2-7; a possible D gene is TRBD1 (5 bases). CDR1 and CDR2 (germline): SGHRS, YFSETQ. With 7 bases removed from V and 3 bases from J, the gap between germline ends came to 14 bases. This CDR3 has 13 amino acids. In DNA form, the CDR3 reads TGCGCCAGCGCACCTCAGGGAAACTACGAGCAGTACTTC. Protein product: CASAPQGNYEQYF. The variable domain in full, completed from reference TRBV5-1 and TRBJ2-7, reads KAGVTQTPRYLIKTRGQQVTLSCSPISGHRSVSWYQQTPGQGLQFLFEYFSETQRNKGNFPGRFSGRQFSNSRSEMNVSTLELGDSALYLCASAPQGNYEQYFGPGTRLTVT.

The chain joins TRBV5-1 to TRBJ1-2; D not resolved. The germline V and J ends were trimmed by 5 bases and 8 bases, with 19 bases remaining between them. Looked up from germline, CDR1 is SGHRS and CDR2 is YFSETQ. This CDR3 spans 14 amino acids. The chain's CDR3 is CASREAQISGGYTF. The CDR3 bases are TGCGCCAGCAGGGAGGCTCAAATCTCGGGGGGCTACACCTTC.

The rearrangement joins TRBV5-1 to TRBJ1-4, with 7 bases that match TRBD1. Germline V gene data show CDR1 as SGHRS and CDR2 as YFSETQ. The CDR3 loop spans 15 amino acids. J was trimmed by 5 bases and V by 0 bases; bases with no gene match: 4. CDR3 DNA: TGCGCCAGCAGCTTGGAGGCAGGGGGGAATGAAAAACTGTTTTTT. This codes for CASSLEAGGNEKLFF.

As DNA, the CDR3 is TGTGCCAGCAGGTCTAATGAAAAACTGTTTTTT. Amino acids: CASRSNEKLFF. The rearrangement uses TRBV2 and TRBJ1-4, with D uncertain. Germline CDR1 reads SNHLY; CDR2 reads FYNNEI. This CDR3 has 11 residues. Trimming removed 6 bases from V and 3 bases from J, with 2 bases in between.

The chain recombines TRBV9 with TRBJ2-3; D not certain. CDR3 length: 14 residues. CDR1 is SGDLS, CDR2 YYNGEE, per germline. With 4 bases removed from V and 4 bases from J, the gap between germline ends came to 13 bases. The CDR3 DNA reads TGTGCCAGCAGCAGCGAGTTAGCCGCAGATACGCAGTATTTT. Amino acid sequence: CASSSELAADTQYF.

The chain couples TRBV6-5 to TRBJ2-3, with no clear D. The CDR3 runs 13 residues. Trimming shortened V by 5 bases and J by 3 bases, and 9 bases separated the two germline ends. CDR1 MNHEY and CDR2 SVGAGI come from the germline V gene. The CDR3 protein is CASSTRATDTQYF. CDR3 DNA sequence: TGTGCCAGCAGTACCCGGGCGACAGATACGCAGTATTTT.

The chain combines TRBV7-9 with TRBJ1-5; 7 bases fit TRBD1. Germline V CDR1 and CDR2: SEHNR, FQNEAQ (reference sequence). Trimming cost V 2 bases and J 3 bases; bases outside gene matches: 10. The CDR3 runs 17 residues. CDR3 DNA sequence: TGTGCCAGCAGCTTATCCCGTCCGGGACAGTTCAATCAGCCCCAGCATTTT. Translating it yields CASSLSRPGQFNQPQHF.

This sequence joins TRBV11-2 and TRBJ2-3; D not certain. This CDR3 spans 13 amino acids. The germline CDR1 and CDR2 sequences are SGHAT and FQNNGV. V lost 4 bases and J 8 bases, leaving 13 bases between the germline ends. CDR3 coding DNA: TGTGCCAGCAGCTCCAGCCCCGTTGGTACGCAGTATTTT. This encodes CASSSSPVGTQYF.

The chain links TRBV10-2 to TRBJ1-6, with 8 bases identical to TRBD1. The CDR3 contains 18 residues. V shed 6 bases and J 4 bases; nucleotides not matched to a gene: 14. Germline V gene data show CDR1 as WSHSY and CDR2 as SAAADI. The CDR3 spells CASSYKTGQGNYNSPLHF. The CDR3, as DNA: TGCGCCAGCAGCTATAAAACTGGACAGGGCAATTATAATTCACCCCTCCACTTT.

The J gene is TRBJ1-5, the V gene TRBV19; no firm D call. This CDR3 is built from 14 residues. Trimming stripped 9 bases from V and 1 base from J, with 13 bases between. Looked up from germline, CDR1 is LNHDA and CDR2 is SQIVND (reference sequence). In DNA, the CDR3 is TGTGCCAGCCAACCGACCGACAGCAATCAGCCCCAGCATTTT. Translated: CASQPTDSNQPQHF.

The V call is TRBV5-1, the J call TRBJ2-2; D not certain. The germline V and J ends were trimmed by 0 bases and 8 bases, with 11 bases remaining between them. This CDR3 region has 14 residues. Per the germline V gene, CDR1 is SGHRS and CDR2 is YFSETQ. This CDR3 is CASSLDAVTGELFF. CDR3 in DNA: TGCGCCAGCAGCTTGGATGCGGTCACGGGGGAGCTGTTTTTT.

This sequence joins TRBV19 and TRBJ1-2, with D perhaps TRBD1 (6 bases). This CDR3 is 13 amino acids long. V lost 5 bases, J lost 4 bases, and 11 bases lay in between. In germline, CDR1 is LNHDA, CDR2 SQIVND (reference sequence). CDR3 in amino acids: CASSPQGIYGYTF. Written as DNA, the CDR3 is TGTGCCAGTAGTCCCCAGGGGATCTATGGCTACACCTTC.

The chain couples TRBV10-3 to TRBJ1-2; D possibly corresponds to TRBD1 (5 bases). CDR3 length equals 15 residues. Germline-derived CDR1 and CDR2 are ENHRY and SYGVKD. V was cut by 3 bases and J by 2 bases, with 13 bases left in between. CDR3 coding DNA: TGTGCCATCAGTGAATCGGGGGGAGGCAACTATGGCTACACCTTC. Protein sequence: CAISESGGGNYGYTF.

The V call is TRBV4-2, the J call TRBJ2-2, with D perhaps given as TRBD1 or TRBD2 (5 bases each). V dropped 0 bases and J dropped 4 bases, with 12 bases sitting between them. The CDR3 totals 16 residues. CDR1 is LGHNA and CDR2 is YNFKEQ in the germline V gene. This chain's CDR3 is CASSQEEGRSTGELFF. The DNA of the CDR3 is TGTGCCAGCAGCCAAGAAGAGGGGCGGAGCACCGGGGAGCTGTTTTTT.

The chain carries TRBV19 and TRBJ2-3, with 7 bases aligning to TRBD1. Germline V gene data show CDR1 as LNHDA and CDR2 as SQIVND (reference sequence). CDR3 size: 14 residues. V lost 6 bases, J lost 5 bases, and 8 bases stayed unmatched. The CDR3 is CASSRGQAEDTQYF. The CDR3 DNA is TGTGCCAGTAGCCGAGGACAGGCTGAAGATACGCAGTATTTT.

The table lists this clone with a count of one. The chain recombines TRBV29-1 with TRBJ2-4, with 7 bases aligning to TRBD1. This CDR3 has 16 amino acids. The V gene's germline CDR1 is SQVTM and CDR2 ANQGSEA. V shed 1 base, J shed 2 bases, and the junction held 8 bases outside the gene matches. The chain's CDR3 is CSVEGNRGPTKNIQYF. CDR3 sequence (DNA): TGCAGCGTTGAAGGGAATAGGGGGCCAACCAAAAACATTCAGTACTTC.

The chain links TRBV6-5 to TRBJ1-6, with 8 bases aligning to TRBD1. CDR3 length: 15 amino acids. CDR1 and CDR2 from the germline V gene are MNHEY and SVGAGI. V trimming: 2 bases; J trimming: 9 bases; junction bases outside the gene matches: 6. CDR3 DNA: TGTGCCAGCAGTTACAGTCCACAGGGGGGTTCACCCCTCCACTTT. Its protein product is CASSYSPQGGSPLHF.

V gene TRBV9 combines with J gene TRBJ2-2; TRBD2 matches 7 bases. The germline CDR1 and CDR2 sequences are SGDLS and YYNGEE. Trimming took 2 bases from V and 0 from J; bases not matched to a gene: 10. There are 18 residues in the CDR3. The CDR3 DNA sequence: TGTGCCAGCAGCGTCTCCGGGACTACGGCCTCGAACACCGGGGAGCTGTTTTTT. The encoded protein is CASSVSGTTASNTGELFF.

This chain uses TRBV9 with TRBJ2-3; TRBD2 might be the D (7 bases). This CDR3 spans 16 amino acids. The germline V gene encodes CDR1 SGDLS and CDR2 YYNGEE. V shed 2 bases and J shed 0 bases, with 13 bases lying between them. CDR3 amino acids: CASSVNGGASTDTQYF. The CDR3 region has the DNA TGTGCCAGCAGCGTGAATGGGGGGGCCAGCACAGATACGCAGTATTTT.

The rearrangement links TRBV6-5 to TRBJ1-2; a possible D gene is TRBD1 (6 bases). V was pared by 5 bases and J by 4 bases, with 20 bases between. The CDR3 length is 16 residues. The germline CDR1 and CDR2 sequences are MNHEY and SVGAGI. The CDR3 DNA reads TGTGCCAGCAGTCACTTCCGGGACACCAAAGTCTATGGCTACACCTTC. It yields the protein CASSHFRDTKVYGYTF.

The table lists this clone with a count of one. This rearrangement joins TRBV2 to TRBJ1-1, with 7 bases fitting TRBD1. The CDR3 runs to 11 residues. CDR1 SNHLY and CDR2 FYNNEI come from the germline V gene. V lost 6 bases to trimming and J lost 10 bases; unmatched junction nucleotides: 5. CDR3 coding DNA: TGTGCCAGCAGGGAGACAGGGAGAGCTTTCTTT. As protein: CASRETGRAFF.

Worth noting for this clone: Other DNA sequences from this sample encode an identical CDR3 as well. V gene TRBV5-1 combines with J gene TRBJ1-1, with D tentatively TRBD1 (5 bases). CDR3 length equals 14 residues. Looked up from germline, CDR1 is SGHRS and CDR2 is YFSETQ. V was trimmed by 5 bases and J by 1 base, leaving 12 bases between them. The CDR3: CASSQGTENTEAFF. In DNA form, the CDR3 reads TGCGCCAGCAGTCAAGGGACGGAGAACACTGAAGCTTTCTTT. The full variable domain, completed using reference TRBV5-1 and TRBJ1-1, is KAGVTQTPRYLIKTRGQQVTLSCSPISGHRSVSWYQQTPGQGLQFLFEYFSETQRNKGNFPGRFSGRQFSNSRSEMNVSTLELGDSALYLCASSQGTENTEAFFGQGTRLTVV.

This clone has just a few counts. V gene TRBV19 combines with J gene TRBJ1-6; D is unresolved. The CDR3 runs 14 residues. Germline-derived CDR1 and CDR2 are LNHDA and SQIVND (reference sequence). V dropped 4 bases and J dropped 6 bases, with 10 bases sitting between them. The CDR3 is CASSTREANSPLHF. CDR3 coding DNA: TGTGCCAGTAGTACCCGGGAAGCTAATTCACCCCTCCACTTT.

This chain links TRBV2 with TRBJ1-4; D might be TRBD1 (6 bases). The CDR3 has 13 residues. The germline CDR1 and CDR2 sequences are SNHLY and FYNNEI. The V gene lost 5 bases and the J gene lost 5 bases, with 9 bases spanning the gap. The CDR3 sequence: CASSRGLNEKLFF. CDR3 sequence (DNA): TGTGCCAGCAGTAGGGGGTTAAATGAAAAACTGTTTTTT.

The rearrangement joins TRBV27 to TRBJ2-7, with D perhaps matching TRBD1 (5 bases). Germline CDR1 reads MNHEY; CDR2 reads SMNVEV (reference sequence). The V and J ends lost 6 bases and 6 bases respectively, with 12 bases between them. CDR3 length: 12 amino acids. The CDR3 is CASRSGILEQYF. The CDR3 coding sequence is TGTGCCAGCAGGTCAGGGATCCTCGAGCAGTACTTC.

A single count supports this clone. J is TRBJ2-1 and V is TRBV14; 8 nucleotides match TRBD1. Germline lookup yields CDR1 SGHDN and CDR2 FVKESK. CDR3 length: 21 residues. J gave up 15 bases and V 4 bases, and 35 bases lay outside the gene matches. CDR3 residues: CASSPKVGPSLRTGIRGSPFF. The CDR3 coding sequence is TGTGCCAGCAGCCCCAAAGTAGGCCCATCCCTCAGGACAGGGATCCGTGGTAGCCCGTTCTTC.